The present TCR beta chain was sequenced within a study of blood T cell repertoires in COVID-19. Study information: Whether acute or convalescent, the COVID-19 samples came from the United States, Italy and Spain. From T cells, B-cell-depleted T cells, or PBMCs came the material, which was cDNA or gDNA.

Participants were aged roughly 18 to 89 years from approximately 25 US areas. With V trimmed by 1 base and J by 0 bases, 1 base remained unmatched. This CDR3 has 15 residues. The germline gives CDR1 SEHNR, CDR2 FQNEAQ (reference sequence). Assay: immunoSEQ multiplex PCR; the TCRdb copy retains only in-frame clones and omits some. The sample comprises roughly 270,000 clones, less than 85% of which are singletons, and about 2.5% rests with the top ten. What was sequenced was PBMCs or T cells enriched from blood (not recorded which). The chain carries TRBV7-9 and TRBJ1-2, with 8 bases that match TRBD1. This clonotype was obtained from a woman in her fifties or sixties who had recovered from COVID-19. CDR3 protein: CASSLVTGANYGYTF. CDR3 in DNA: TGTGCCAGCAGCTTAGTGACAGGGGCTAACTATGGCTACACCTTC.